Listed below are T cell receptor beta chains from one sample, sequenced in a study of CD8+CD57+ T cells in acquired aplastic anemia. One entry per CDR3 protein, called by TCRdb with MiXCR from the reads. The table records a few hundred thousand distinct CDR3 sequences, 56% of them present only once. The specimen sequenced was sorted CD4+, CD8+, or CD8+CD57+ T cells (not recorded which) from PBMCs. The receptors stem from a human donor with aplastic anemia. Each CDR3 is given with its conserved first and last residue. Fields, in order: CDR3 protein, J gene, V gene, CDR3 length.

CDR3: CASSVDSNPSNYGYTF; J: TRBJ1-2; V: TRBV10-2; length: 16
CDR3: CASRKDRAGVGKLFF; J: TRBJ1-4; V: TRBV7-9; length: 15
CDR3: CASSFGQRNSPLHF; J: TRBJ1-6; V: TRBV12-3/TRBV12-4; length: 14
CDR3: CAIAGQSSSYEQYF; J: TRBJ2-7; V: TRBV10-3; length: 14
CDR3: CASSTLGQASDEQYF; J: TRBJ2-7; V: TRBV19; length: 15
CDR3: CASRLGTNYGYTF; J: TRBJ1-2; V: TRBV6-5; length: 13
CDR3: CASSRLRQELRTYEQYF; J: TRBJ2-7; V: TRBV28; length: 17
CDR3: CATSDLQQGTGNEQFF; J: TRBJ2-1; V: TRBV24-1; length: 16
CDR3: CASSRTGNYYEQYF; J: TRBJ2-7; V: TRBV19; length: 14
CDR3: CASSFSGGAQNEQFF; J: TRBJ2-1; V: TRBV7-2; length: 15
CDR3: CASVRTGVSYEQYF; J: TRBJ2-7; V: TRBV5-1; length: 14
CDR3: CASSPSQVLEAFF; J: TRBJ1-1; V: TRBV7-2; length: 13
CDR3: CASSEAQEGPGDGYTF; J: TRBJ1-2; V: TRBV6-1; length: 16
CDR3: CASSGTMISYNEQFF; J: TRBJ2-1; V: TRBV7-2; length: 15
CDR3: CASAYRDTEKLFF; J: TRBJ1-4; V: TRBV6-4; length: 13
CDR3: CASSSLTLDTGELFF; J: TRBJ2-2; V: TRBV7-9; length: 15
CDR3: CASSLDGQGSGELFF; J: TRBJ2-2; V: TRBV11-3; length: 15
CDR3: CAWSSDREEQYF; J: TRBJ2-7; V: TRBV30; length: 12
CDR3: CVSSLAGLTSGVQTGETQYF; J: TRBJ2-5; V: TRBV5-1; length: 20
CDR3: CASGDGTATTNTGEPFF; J: TRBJ2-2; V: TRBV19; length: 17
CDR3: CASSSSYRGPGETQYF; J: TRBJ2-5; V: TRBV5-1; length: 16
CDR3: CASSQQLGRTDTEAFF; J: TRBJ1-1; V: TRBV7-8; length: 16
CDR3: CAGDRAQPETQYF; J: TRBJ2-5; V: TRBV9; length: 13
CDR3: CASSPVAGVKGEQFF; J: TRBJ2-1; V: TRBV7-9; length: 15
CDR3: CASSYFGRQGDGYTF; J: TRBJ1-2; V: TRBV6-6; length: 15
CDR3: CATSARDGGNQPQHF; J: TRBJ1-5; V: TRBV24-1; length: 15
CDR3: CASSKTSGIYNEQFF; J: TRBJ2-1; V: TRBV5-1; length: 15
CDR3: CASSEQGLAAETQYF; J: TRBJ2-5; V: TRBV2; length: 15
CDR3: CATRRAGGPETQYF; J: TRBJ2-5; V: TRBV15; length: 14
CDR3: CASSSRPGNTIYF; J: TRBJ1-3; V: TRBV19; length: 13
CDR3: CASSSRAQTEAFF; J: TRBJ1-1; V: TRBV5-8; length: 13
CDR3: CASINGDSNTGELFF; J: TRBJ2-2; V: TRBV2; length: 15
CDR3: CASSQGTIRETQYF; J: TRBJ2-5; V: TRBV3-1; length: 14
CDR3: CATSRDEKETQYF; J: TRBJ2-5; V: TRBV15; length: 13
CDR3: CSVDRVDNEQFF; J: TRBJ2-1; V: TRBV29-1; length: 12
CDR3: CSAKAGQFYEQYF; J: TRBJ2-7; V: TRBV20-1; length: 13
CDR3: CASSQLSGTGSSPLHF; J: TRBJ1-6; V: TRBV11-1; length: 16
CDR3: CASSEGGQGWQPQHF; J: TRBJ1-5; V: TRBV2; length: 15
CDR3: CASSGTGSKNSYNSPLHF; J: TRBJ1-6; V: TRBV25-1; length: 18
CDR3: CASSLLDITDTQYF; J: TRBJ2-3; V: TRBV5-5; length: 14
CDR3: CASSPSWLGNEQFF; J: TRBJ2-1; V: TRBV7-9; length: 14
CDR3: CASSPDGRNTIYF; J: TRBJ1-3; V: TRBV4-2; length: 13
CDR3: CASIPGGHQETQYF; J: TRBJ2-5; V: TRBV28; length: 14
CDR3: CASSMWGNQPQHF; J: TRBJ1-5; V: TRBV2; length: 13
CDR3: CASSYPGQGNEQFF; J: TRBJ2-1; V: TRBV6-5; length: 14
CDR3: CATTSLGDRGETQYF; J: TRBJ2-5; V: TRBV5-1; length: 15
CDR3: CSARDWGETGDSGQETQYF; J: TRBJ2-5; V: TRBV20-1; length: 19
CDR3: CASSYMEGYEQYF; J: TRBJ2-7; V: TRBV6-5; length: 13
CDR3: CASSSAGAGEQFF; J: TRBJ2-1; V: TRBV7-6; length: 13
CDR3: CASSLSFVGGELFF; J: TRBJ2-2; V: TRBV7-2; length: 14
CDR3: CASSPLPTDVNTEAFF; J: TRBJ1-1; V: TRBV11-2; length: 16
CDR3: CASSVLAGGNNNEQFF; J: TRBJ2-1; V: TRBV7-2; length: 16
CDR3: CSAPETSGGNTDTQYF; J: TRBJ2-3; V: TRBV20-1; length: 16
CDR3: CATSDLPRGGSTDTQYF; J: TRBJ2-3; V: TRBV24-1; length: 17